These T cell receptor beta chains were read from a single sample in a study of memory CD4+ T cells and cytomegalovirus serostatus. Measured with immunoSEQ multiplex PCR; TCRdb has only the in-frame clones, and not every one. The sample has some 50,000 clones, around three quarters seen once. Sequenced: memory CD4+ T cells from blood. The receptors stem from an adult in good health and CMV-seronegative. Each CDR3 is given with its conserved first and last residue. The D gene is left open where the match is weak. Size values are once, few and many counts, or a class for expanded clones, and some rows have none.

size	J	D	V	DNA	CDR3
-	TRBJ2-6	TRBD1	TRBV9	TGTGCCAGCAGCGTGACAGGGGCTGGGGCCAACGTCCTGACTTTC	CASSVTGAGANVLTF
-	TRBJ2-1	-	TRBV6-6	TGTGCCAGCAGTTCGTCCGTAGGGATCAGTGAGCAGTTCTTC	CASSSSVGISEQFF
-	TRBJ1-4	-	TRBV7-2	TGTGCCAGCAGCTTAGCGATCGGGGGGCGGGAAAAACTGTTTTTT	CASSLAIGGREKLFF
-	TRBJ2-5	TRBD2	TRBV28	TGTGCCAGCACCCGGGGGGGGCAGGAGACCCAGTACTTC	CASTRGGQETQYF
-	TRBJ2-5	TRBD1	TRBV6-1	TGTGCCAGCAGTGTTAACAGGGGAGAGACCCAGTACTTC	CASSVNRGETQYF
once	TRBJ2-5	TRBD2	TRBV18	TGTGCCAGCTCACAGGGACTAGCAAAAGAGACCCAGTACTTC	CASSQGLAKETQYF
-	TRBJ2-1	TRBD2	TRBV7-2	TGTGCCAGCAGCTTCAGGACTAGCTCCTACAATGAGCAGTTCTTC	CASSFRTSSYNEQFF
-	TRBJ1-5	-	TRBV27	TGTGCCAGCAGTTTAGCGGGGGGCGGGGGCAATCAGCCCCAGCATTTT	CASSLAGGGGNQPQHF
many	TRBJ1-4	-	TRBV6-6	TGTGCCAGCGGAGGGGTAGGCGAAAAACTGTTTTTT	CASGGVGEKLFF
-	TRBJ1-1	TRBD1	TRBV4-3	TGCGCCAGCAGCCGGAGGACCGGGACAGTGAACACTGAAGCTTTCTTT	CASSRRTGTVNTEAFF
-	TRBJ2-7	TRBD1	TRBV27	TGTGCCAGCACACCGACAGGGAAAGTCTACGAGCAGTACTTC	CASTPTGKVYEQYF
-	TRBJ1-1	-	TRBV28	TGTGCCAGCAGACCCCTCCGGGCCCCAAGTCGGCCTTTCTTT	CASRPLRAPSRPFF
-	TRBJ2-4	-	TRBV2	TGTGCCAGCACATTCTCGGTGGGCAGGCGAACCAAAAACATTCAGTACTTC	CASTFSVGRRTKNIQYF
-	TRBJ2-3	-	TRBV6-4	TGTGCCAGCAGTGAATTGGGACACAGCACAGATACGCAGTATTTT	CASSELGHSTDTQYF
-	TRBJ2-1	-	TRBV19	TGTGCCAGTAGTATGGGGCCCGGACAGACGTACAATGAGCAGTTCTTC	CASSMGPGQTYNEQFF
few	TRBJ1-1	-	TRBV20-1	TGCAGTGCTAGCTGGGGTTTTGAAGCTTTCTTT	CSASWGFEAFF
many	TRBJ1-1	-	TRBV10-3	TGTGCCATCAGTGAGTCGACCAGGGTGGGGACTGAAGCTTTCTTT	CAISESTRVGTEAFF
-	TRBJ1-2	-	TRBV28	TGTGCCAGCAATGACAGGAGTTACTACACCTTC	CASNDRSYYTF
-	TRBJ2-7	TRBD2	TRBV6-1	TGTGCCAGCATGGGGGGGGGAAACGAGCAGTACTTC	CASMGGGNEQYF
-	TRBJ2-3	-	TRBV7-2	TGTGCCAGCAGCCCCGGTAGCACAGATACGCAGTATTTT	CASSPGSTDTQYF
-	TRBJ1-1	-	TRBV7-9	TGTGCCAGCAGCCCCTTTCTAGGACTCGGAATCACCATGAACACTGAAGCTTTCTTT	CASSPFLGLGITMNTEAFF
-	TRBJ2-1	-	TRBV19	TGTGCCAGTAGTATAGCGGGGATCACTACGAATGAGCAGTTCTTC	CASSIAGITTNEQFF
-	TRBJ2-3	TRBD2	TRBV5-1	TGCGCCAGCAGCAGATTGGCGGGGGGCACAGATACGCAGTATTTT	CASSRLAGGTDTQYF
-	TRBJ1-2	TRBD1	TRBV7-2	TGTGCCAGCAGTCAGACAGGGGGGCTTGGGTATGGCTACACCTTC	CASSQTGGLGYGYTF
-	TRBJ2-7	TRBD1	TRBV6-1	TGTGCCAGCAGTCCTTTCGGGGACAGATTCGGCGAGCAGTACTTC	CASSPFGDRFGEQYF
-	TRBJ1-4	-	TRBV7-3	TGTGCCAGCAGCCCGGAAGTGGACGGATGGAGGGAAAAACTGTTTTTT	CASSPEVDGWREKLFF
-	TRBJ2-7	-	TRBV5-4	TGTGCCAGCAGCCCCGGAGGTAGGGGTGGCTACGAGCAGTACTTC	CASSPGGRGGYEQYF
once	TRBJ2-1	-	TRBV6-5	TGTGCCAGCACGAGTCAGCTGAATGAGCAGTTCTTC	CASTSQLNEQFF
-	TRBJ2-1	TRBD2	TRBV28	TGTGCCAGCATCTCTTCGGGACTAGCGGACTACAATGAGCAGTTCTTC	CASISSGLADYNEQFF
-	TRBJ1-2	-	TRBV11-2	TGTGCCAGCAGCTGGCCTGGATTGTCCAGGGCTGGCGGCTACACCTTC	CASSWPGLSRAGGYTF
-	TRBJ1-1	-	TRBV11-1	TGTGCCAGCAGCTACCGGGCGGGGGGCCCCACTGAAGCTTTCTTT	CASSYRAGGPTEAFF
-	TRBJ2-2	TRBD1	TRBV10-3	TGTGCCATCAGTGGTCCAGGGGGCTCCGGGGAGCTGTTTTTT	CAISGPGGSGELFF
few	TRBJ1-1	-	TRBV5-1	TGCGCCAGCAGCTTGGGGGGGAGGACTGAAGCTTTCTTT	CASSLGGRTEAFF
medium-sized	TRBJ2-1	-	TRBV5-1	TGCGCCAGCAGCTTGGGCTCCGACTCCTACAATGAGCAGTTCTTC	CASSLGSDSYNEQFF
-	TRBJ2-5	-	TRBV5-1	TGCGCCAGCAGCTTGGTTCAGGCCCAAGAGACCCAGTACTTC	CASSLVQAQETQYF
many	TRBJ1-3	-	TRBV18	TGTGCCAGCTCACCAGGTACAGGGAGAAACACCATATATTTT	CASSPGTGRNTIYF
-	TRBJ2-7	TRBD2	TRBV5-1	TGCGCCAGCAGCTTATATGGACTAGCGGGAGTTTACGAGCAGTACTTC	CASSLYGLAGVYEQYF
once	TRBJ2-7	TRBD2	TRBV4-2	TGTGCCAGCAGCCAAGAGGGACTAGCGGGGGGCTACGAGCAGTACTTC	CASSQEGLAGGYEQYF